The subject of this entry is one TCR beta chain. The source of the sample is a study of blood T cell repertoires in COVID-19. Looking at the study overall: Sites in the United States, Italy and Spain provided acute and convalescent COVID-19 samples.

Authors' data handling: Counts of nucleated cells, estimated from reference gene primer amplification, were obtained. TCRdb's copy holds only in-frame clones and misses some; the assay was immunoSEQ multiplex PCR. V, J and clone size are taken as reported in that table, and D and trimming were inferred from the DNA itself. The sample has around 100,000 clones, just over 85% seen once. This CDR3 is 18 amino acids long. Germline V lookup: CDR1 MDHEN, CDR2 SYDVKM. V lost 5 bases and J lost 2; bases outside the gene matches: 9. The TCR originated in a human donor in a cohort sampled during active COVID-19. The rearrangement uses TRBV28 and TRBJ2-3; 14 bases are a match to TRBD2. Sequenced material: peripheral blood. The CDR3 DNA is TGTGCCAGCAGTCCCGGACTAGCGGGAGGATTTAACACAGATACGCAGTATTTT. Protein product: CASSPGLAGGFNTDTQYF. Using reference TRBV28 and TRBJ2-3 for the parts outside the CDR3, the full variable domain is DVKVTQSSRYLVKRTGEKVFLECVQDMDHENMFWYRQDPGLGLRLIYFSYDVKMKEKGDIPEGYSVSREKKERFSLILESASTNQTSMYLCASSPGLAGGFNTDTQYFGPGTRLTVL.